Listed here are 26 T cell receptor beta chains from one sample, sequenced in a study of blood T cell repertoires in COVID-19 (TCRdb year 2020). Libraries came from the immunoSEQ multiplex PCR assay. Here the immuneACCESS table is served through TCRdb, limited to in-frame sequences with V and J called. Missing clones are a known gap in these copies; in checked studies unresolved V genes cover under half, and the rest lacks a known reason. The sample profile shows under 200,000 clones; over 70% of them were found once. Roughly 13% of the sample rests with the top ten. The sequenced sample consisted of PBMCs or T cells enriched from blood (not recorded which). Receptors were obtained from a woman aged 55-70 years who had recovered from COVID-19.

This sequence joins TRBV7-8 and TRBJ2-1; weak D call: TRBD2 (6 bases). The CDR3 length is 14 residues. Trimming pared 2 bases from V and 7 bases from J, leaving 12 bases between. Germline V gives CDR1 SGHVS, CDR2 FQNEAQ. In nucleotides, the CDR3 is TGTGCCAGCAGCTTATTGGATCGGGAGAATGAGCAGTTCTTC. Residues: CASSLLDRENEQFF.

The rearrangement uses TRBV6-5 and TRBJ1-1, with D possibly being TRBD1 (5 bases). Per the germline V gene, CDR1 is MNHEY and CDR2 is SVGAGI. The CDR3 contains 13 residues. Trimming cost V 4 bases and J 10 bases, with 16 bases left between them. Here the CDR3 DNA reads TGTGCCAGCAGTTTGTTGCTCTCCGGGGGAGCTTTCTTT. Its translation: CASSLLLSGGAFF.

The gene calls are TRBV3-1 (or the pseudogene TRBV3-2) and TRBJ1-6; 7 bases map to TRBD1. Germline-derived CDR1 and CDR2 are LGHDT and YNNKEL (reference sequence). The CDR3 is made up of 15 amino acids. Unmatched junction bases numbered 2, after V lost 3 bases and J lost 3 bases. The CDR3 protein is CASSHRQGYNSPLHF. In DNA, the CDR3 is TGTGCCAGCAGCCATAGACAGGGCTATAATTCACCCCTCCACTTT.

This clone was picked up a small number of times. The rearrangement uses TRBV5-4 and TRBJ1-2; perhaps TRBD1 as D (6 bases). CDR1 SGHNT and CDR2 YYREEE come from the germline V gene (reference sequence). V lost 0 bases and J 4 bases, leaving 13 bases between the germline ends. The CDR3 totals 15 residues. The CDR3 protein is CASSLEQGGTYGYTF. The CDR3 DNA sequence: TGTGCCAGCAGCTTGGAACAGGGTGGGACCTATGGCTACACCTTC. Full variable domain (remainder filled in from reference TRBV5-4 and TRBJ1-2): ETGVTQSPTHLIKTRGQQVTLRCSSQSGHNTVSWYQQALGQGPQFIFQYYREEENGRGNFPPRFSGLQFPNYSSELNVNALELDDSALYLCASSLEQGGTYGYTFGSGTRLTVV.

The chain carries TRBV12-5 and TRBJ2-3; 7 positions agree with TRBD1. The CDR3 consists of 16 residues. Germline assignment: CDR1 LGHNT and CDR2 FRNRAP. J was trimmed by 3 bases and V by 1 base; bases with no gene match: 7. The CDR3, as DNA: TGTGCTAGTGGTTTGGCACGACAGGGTGATACAGATACGCAGTATTTT. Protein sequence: CASGLARQGDTDTQYF.

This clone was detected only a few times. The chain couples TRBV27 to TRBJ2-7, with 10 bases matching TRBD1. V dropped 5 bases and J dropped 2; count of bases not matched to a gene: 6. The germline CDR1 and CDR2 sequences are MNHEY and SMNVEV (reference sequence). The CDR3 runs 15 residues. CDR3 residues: CASSRKGQGAYEQYF. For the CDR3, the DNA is TGTGCCAGCAGTCGAAAAGGACAGGGGGCCTACGAGCAGTACTTC.

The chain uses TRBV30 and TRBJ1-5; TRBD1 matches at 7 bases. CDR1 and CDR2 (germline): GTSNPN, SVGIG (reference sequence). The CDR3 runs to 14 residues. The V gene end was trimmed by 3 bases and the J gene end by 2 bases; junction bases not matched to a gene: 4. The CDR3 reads CAWSRQGGNQPQHF. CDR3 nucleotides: TGTGCCTGGAGCCGACAGGGTGGCAATCAGCCCCAGCATTTT.

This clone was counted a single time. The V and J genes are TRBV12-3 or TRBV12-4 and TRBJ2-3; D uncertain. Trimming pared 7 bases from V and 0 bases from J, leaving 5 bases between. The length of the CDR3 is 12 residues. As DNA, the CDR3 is TGTGCCAGCACCTCGAGCACAGATACGCAGTATTTT. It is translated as CASTSSTDTQYF.

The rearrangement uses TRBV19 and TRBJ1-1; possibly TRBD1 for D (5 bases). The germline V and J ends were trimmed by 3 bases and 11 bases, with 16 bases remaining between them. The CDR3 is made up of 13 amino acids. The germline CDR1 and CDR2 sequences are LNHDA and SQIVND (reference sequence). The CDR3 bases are TGTGCCAGTAGTATTCCGGGCAGGGTGGATGCTTTCTTT. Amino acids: CASSIPGRVDAFF.

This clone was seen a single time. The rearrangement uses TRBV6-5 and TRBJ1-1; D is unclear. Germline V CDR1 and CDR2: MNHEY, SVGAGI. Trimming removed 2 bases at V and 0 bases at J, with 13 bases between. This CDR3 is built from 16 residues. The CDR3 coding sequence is TGTGCCAGCAGTTACGAAGCGGGATCCATGAACACTGAAGCTTTCTTT. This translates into CASSYEAGSMNTEAFF.

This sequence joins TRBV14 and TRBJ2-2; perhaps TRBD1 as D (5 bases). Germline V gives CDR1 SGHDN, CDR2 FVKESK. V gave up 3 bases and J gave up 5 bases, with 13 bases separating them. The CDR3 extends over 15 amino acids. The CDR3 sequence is CASSHHRGGTGELFF. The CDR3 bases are TGTGCCAGCAGCCATCATAGGGGTGGGACCGGGGAGCTGTTTTTT.

The DNA for the CDR3 is TGTGCCAGCAGCGCCGACAGGGGGCCTGTCTACGAGCAGTACTTC. It encodes CASSADRGPVYEQYF. J is TRBJ2-7 and V is TRBV9; 10 bases are shared with TRBD1. V lost 3 bases and J lost 3; bases outside the gene matches: 6. Germline-derived CDR1 and CDR2 are SGDLS and YYNGEE. The CDR3 consists of 15 residues.

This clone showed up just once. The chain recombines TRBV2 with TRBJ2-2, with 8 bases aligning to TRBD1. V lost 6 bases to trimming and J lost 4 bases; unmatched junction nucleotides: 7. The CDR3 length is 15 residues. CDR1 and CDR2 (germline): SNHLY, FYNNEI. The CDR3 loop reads CASSNQGAGTGELFF. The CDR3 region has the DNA TGTGCCAGCAGCAACCAGGGGGCGGGCACCGGGGAGCTGTTTTTT.

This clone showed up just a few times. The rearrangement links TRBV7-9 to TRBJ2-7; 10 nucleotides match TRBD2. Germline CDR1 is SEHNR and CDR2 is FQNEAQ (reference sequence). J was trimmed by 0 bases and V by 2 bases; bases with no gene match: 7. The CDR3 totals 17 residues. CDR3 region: CASSLSELAGLSYEQYF. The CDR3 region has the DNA TGTGCCAGCAGCTTATCCGAACTAGCGGGGCTCTCCTACGAGCAGTACTTC.

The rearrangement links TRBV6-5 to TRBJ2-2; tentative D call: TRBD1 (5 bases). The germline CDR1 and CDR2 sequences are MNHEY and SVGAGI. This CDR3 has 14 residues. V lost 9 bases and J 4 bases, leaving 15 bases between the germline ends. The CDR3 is CASVQGLGTGELFF. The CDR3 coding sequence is TGTGCCAGTGTCCAGGGATTAGGCACCGGGGAGCTGTTTTTT.

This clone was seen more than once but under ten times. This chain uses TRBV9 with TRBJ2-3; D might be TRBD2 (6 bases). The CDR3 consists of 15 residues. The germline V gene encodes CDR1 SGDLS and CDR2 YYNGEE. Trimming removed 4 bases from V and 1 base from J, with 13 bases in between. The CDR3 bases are TGTGCCAGCAGCCCCTGGGACTCCCGCACAGATACGCAGTATTTT. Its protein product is CASSPWDSRTDTQYF.

CDR3 in amino acids: CASTRTGGTYEQYF. In nucleotides, the CDR3 is TGTGCCAGCACCAGGACGGGAGGAACCTACGAGCAGTACTTC. This chain uses TRBV28 with TRBJ2-7, with 7 bases lining up with TRBD2. The CDR3 totals 14 residues. From germline, CDR1 is MDHEN and CDR2 SYDVKM. The ends lost 7 bases at V and 2 bases at J; junction bases unmatched: 8. Filled out from reference TRBV28 and TRBJ2-7, the complete variable domain reads DVKVTQSSRYLVKRTGEKVFLECVQDMDHENMFWYRQDPGLGLRLIYFSYDVKMKEKGDIPEGYSVSREKKERFSLILESASTNQTSMYLCASTRTGGTYEQYFGPGTRLTVT.

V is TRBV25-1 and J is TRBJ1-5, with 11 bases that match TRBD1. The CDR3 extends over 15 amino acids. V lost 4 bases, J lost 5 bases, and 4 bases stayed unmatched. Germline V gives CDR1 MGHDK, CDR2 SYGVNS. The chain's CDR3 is CASSARTGGYQPQHF. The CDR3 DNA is TGTGCCAGCAGTGCCCGGACAGGGGGCTATCAGCCCCAGCATTTT.

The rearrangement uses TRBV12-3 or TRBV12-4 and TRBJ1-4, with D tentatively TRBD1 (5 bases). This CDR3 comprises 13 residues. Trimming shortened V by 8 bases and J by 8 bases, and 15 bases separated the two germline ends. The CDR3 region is CASRGSTSEKLFF. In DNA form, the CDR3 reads TGTGCCAGCCGGGGGTCGACGAGCGAAAAACTGTTTTTT.

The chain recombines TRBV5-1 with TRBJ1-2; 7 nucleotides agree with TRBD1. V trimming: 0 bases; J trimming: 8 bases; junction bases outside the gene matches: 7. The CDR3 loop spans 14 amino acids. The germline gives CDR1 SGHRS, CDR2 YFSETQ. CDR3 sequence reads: CASSLATGSRGYTF. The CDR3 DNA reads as TGCGCCAGCAGCTTGGCGACAGGGTCGAGGGGCTACACCTTC.

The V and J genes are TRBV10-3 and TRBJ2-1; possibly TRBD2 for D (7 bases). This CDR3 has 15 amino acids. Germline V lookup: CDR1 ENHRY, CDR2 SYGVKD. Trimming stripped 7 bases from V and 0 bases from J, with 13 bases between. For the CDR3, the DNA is TGTGCCATCAAGGGGGGGGACAACTCCTACAATGAGCAGTTCTTC. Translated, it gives CAIKGGDNSYNEQFF.

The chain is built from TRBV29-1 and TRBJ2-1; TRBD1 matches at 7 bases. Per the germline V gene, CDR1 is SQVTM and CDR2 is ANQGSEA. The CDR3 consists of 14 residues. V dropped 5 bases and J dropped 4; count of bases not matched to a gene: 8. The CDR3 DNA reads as TGCAGCGTTAGCCGGGACAGCCGGTACAATGAGCAGTTCTTC. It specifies CSVSRDSRYNEQFF.

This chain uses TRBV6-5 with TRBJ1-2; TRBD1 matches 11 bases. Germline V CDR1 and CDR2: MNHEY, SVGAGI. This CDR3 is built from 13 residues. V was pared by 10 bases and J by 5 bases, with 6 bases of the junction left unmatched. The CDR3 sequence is CATGQGAPYGYTF. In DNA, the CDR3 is TGTGCCACCGGACAGGGGGCGCCTTATGGCTACACCTTC.

The CDR3 region has the DNA TGTGCCTGGAGAATGATGGGTAGCACCTATAATTCACCCCTCCACTTT. Translating it yields CAWRMMGSTYNSPLHF. The chain combines TRBV30 with TRBJ1-6; the D is unclear. Trimming removed 3 bases at V and 2 bases at J, with 14 bases between. This CDR3 is built from 16 residues. CDR1 is GTSNPN, CDR2 SVGIG, per germline (reference sequence).

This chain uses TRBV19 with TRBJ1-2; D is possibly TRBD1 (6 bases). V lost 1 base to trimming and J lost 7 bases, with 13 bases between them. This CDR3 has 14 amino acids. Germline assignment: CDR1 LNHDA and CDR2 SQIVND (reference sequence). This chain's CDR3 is CASSIVQGSTGYTF. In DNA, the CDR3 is TGTGCCAGTAGTATAGTTCAGGGGAGTACTGGCTACACCTTC.

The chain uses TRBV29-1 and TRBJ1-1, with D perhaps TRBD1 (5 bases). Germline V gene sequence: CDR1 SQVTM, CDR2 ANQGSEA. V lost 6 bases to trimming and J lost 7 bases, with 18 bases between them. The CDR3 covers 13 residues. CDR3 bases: TGCAGCGTCGCCGGTGATCGGGGGGGTGAAGCTTTCTTT. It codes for CSVAGDRGGEAFF.